The 6 T cell receptor beta chains given below trace back to one sample, sequenced in a study of cytomegalovirus exposure and HLA in healthy donors. Primers: 60 Vbeta forward and 13 Jbeta reverse. Data came from immunoSEQ multiplex PCR; TCRdb stores just in-frame clones and leaves some out. The sample has 140,000 to 150,000 clones; approximately 9% are singletons. Sequencing used PBMCs. The receptors originated from a male donor in good health and CMV-seronegative.

This clone has just a few counts. The rearrangement links TRBV4-3 to TRBJ2-6; 9 nucleotides align to TRBD1. With V trimmed by 0 bases and J by 2 bases, 5 bases remained unmatched. The CDR3 runs 18 residues. Germline V gene sequence: CDR1 LGHNA, CDR2 YSLEER. CDR3 sequence: CASSQDRDRVPGANVLTF. The CDR3 DNA reads TGCGCCAGCAGCCAAGATAGGGACAGGGTACCTGGGGCCAACGTCCTGACTTTC.

This clone was seen a few times. V and J are TRBV29-1 and TRBJ2-1; 8 nucleotides match TRBD1. In germline, CDR1 is SQVTM, CDR2 ANQGSEA. The CDR3 contains 15 residues. V trimming: 6 bases; J trimming: 4 bases; junction bases outside the gene matches: 11. CDR3 region: CSVGRPGQVYNEQFF. DNA of the CDR3: TGCAGCGTGGGACGGCCGGGACAGGTGTACAATGAGCAGTTCTTC.

This clone was detected a few times. The chain links TRBV6-5 to TRBJ2-3; perhaps TRBD1 as D (6 bases). Trimming shortened V by 0 bases and J by 6 bases, and 7 bases separated the two germline ends. The CDR3 spans 13 residues. Per germline, CDR1 MNHEY and CDR2 SVGAGI. The CDR3 sequence is CASSYSRGDTQYF. CDR3 coding DNA: TGTGCCAGCAGTTACTCGAGGGGGGATACGCAGTATTTT.

Concerning this clone itself: This same CDR3 is encoded by further DNA sequences in the sample. V usage is TRBV4-3 and J usage is TRBJ2-7, with a weak D call TRBD1 (6 bases). The CDR3 has 13 residues. Trimming cost V 0 bases and J 3 bases, with 6 bases left between them. From germline, CDR1 is LGHNA and CDR2 YSLEER. CDR3 bases: TGCGCCAGCAGCCAAGAACAGGGCTACGAGCAGTACTTC. This encodes CASSQEQGYEQYF.

The chain links TRBV19 to TRBJ1-4, with 8 nucleotides matching TRBD1. CDR1 and CDR2 from the germline V gene are LNHDA and SQIVND (reference sequence). With V trimmed by 3 bases and J by 9 bases, 6 bases remained unmatched. The length of the CDR3 is 14 residues. CDR3 sequence reads: CASSMDRATQKLFF. CDR3 coding DNA: TGTGCCAGTAGTATGGACAGGGCGACGCAAAAACTGTTTTTT. The entire variable domain, with the rest obtained from reference TRBV19 and TRBJ1-4, is as follows: DGGITQSPKYLFRKEGQNVTLSCEQNLNHDAMYWYRQDPGQGLRLIYYSQIVNDFQKGDIAEGYSVSREKKESFPLTVTSAQKNPTAFYLCASSMDRATQKLFFGSGTQLSVL.

The chain joins TRBV4-3 to TRBJ2-7, with 8 bases identical to TRBD1. This CDR3 spans 15 amino acids. V lost 0 bases and J lost 2; bases outside the gene matches: 3. Looked up from germline, CDR1 is LGHNA and CDR2 is YSLEER. The CDR3 protein is CASSQDPGGTYEQYF. CDR3 coding DNA: TGCGCCAGCAGCCAAGATCCAGGGGGCACCTACGAGCAGTACTTC.